Listed below are T cell receptor beta chains from one sample, sequenced in a study of cytomegalovirus exposure and HLA in healthy donors. Repertoires were generated with immunoSEQ multiplex PCR, while TCRdb's copy carries only in-frame clones and drops some. Of under 110,000 clones in the sample, about 70% were seen once. The sample comprised PBMCs. Receptors originate from a female donor in good health and CMV-seronegative. Each CDR3 is given with its conserved first and last residue. D genes are given only for firm matches. Rows give clone size only sometimes, using once, few, many, or a class for an expanded clone.

TRBD2	TRBV27	TRBJ2-4	-	CAVGTSGRGGAKNIQYF	TGTGCCGTGGGGACTAGCGGGAGGGGGGGAGCCAAAAACATTCAGTACTTC
-	TRBV10-3	TRBJ2-7	-	CAISERELPYEQYF	TGTGCCATCAGTGAGCGGGAGCTTCCCTACGAGCAGTACTTC
-	TRBV15	TRBJ2-7	-	CATRSPRTTYEQYF	TGTGCCACCAGGAGTCCCAGGACAACCTACGAGCAGTACTTC
-	TRBV7-3	TRBJ1-2	-	CASSVGSPSLDGYTF	TGTGCCAGCAGCGTCGGGAGCCCTTCGCTAGATGGCTACACCTTC
TRBD2	TRBV6-1	TRBJ2-1	-	CASTGTSGRNEQFF	TGTGCCAGCACAGGGACTAGCGGGAGAAATGAGCAGTTCTTC
-	TRBV30	TRBJ1-2	-	CAWSVRGNGYTF	TGTGCCTGGAGTGTACGAGGTAATGGCTACACCTTC
TRBD2	TRBV7-6	TRBJ2-1	-	CASSSWTSGRFNNEQFF	TGTGCCAGCAGCTCCTGGACTAGCGGGAGATTCAACAATGAGCAGTTCTTC
TRBD1	TRBV28	TRBJ1-5	few	CASRSPGQISNQPQHF	TGTGCCAGCCGGTCGCCGGGACAGATAAGCAATCAGCCCCAGCATTTT
TRBD1	TRBV11-2	TRBJ2-7	few	CASSRTGKGYEQYF	TGTGCCAGCAGCCGGACAGGCAAAGGGTACGAGCAGTACTTC
-	TRBV4-1	TRBJ2-1	few	CASTGSGRNNEQFF	TGCGCCAGCACCGGTAGCGGACGAAACAATGAGCAGTTCTTC
-	TRBV19	TRBJ2-6	-	CASIRSGANVLTF	TGTGCCAGTATCCGCTCTGGGGCCAACGTCCTGACTTTC
TRBD2	TRBV6-5	TRBJ2-1	few	CASSYSTGREQFF	TGTGCCAGCAGTTACTCGACCGGGAGGGAGCAGTTCTTC
-	TRBV6-1	TRBJ2-5	-	CASSVLSLDLKTQYF	TGTGCCAGCAGTGTCCTGTCCCTAGATTTGAAGACCCAGTACTTC
TRBD2	TRBV27	TRBJ2-3	-	CATRRSGRADTQYF	TGTGCCACCCGAAGGAGCGGGAGGGCAGATACGCAGTATTTT
-	TRBV28	TRBJ2-3	-	CASSYLGRGSSTDTQYF	TGTGCCAGCAGTTATCTAGGGCGGGGATCTAGCACAGATACGCAGTATTTT
-	TRBV11-3	TRBJ2-1	-	CASSLDPSRSYNEQFF	TGTGCCAGCAGCTTAGATCCGAGCCGGTCCTACAATGAGCAGTTCTTC
TRBD2	TRBV7-8	TRBJ2-7	-	CARSLGILAGASYEQYF	TGTGCCCGCAGCTTAGGTATACTAGCGGGCGCCTCCTACGAGCAGTACTTC
TRBD2	TRBV12-5	TRBJ2-1	-	CASGWGLERGEQFF	TGTGCTAGTGGTTGGGGACTAGAACGGGGAGAGCAGTTCTTC
TRBD1	TRBV7-9	TRBJ2-5	-	CASHGQGAETQYF	TGTGCCAGCCATGGGCAGGGGGCGGAGACCCAGTACTTC
TRBD2	TRBV5-4	TRBJ2-1	-	CASSLPLAGVRNEQFF	TGTGCCAGCAGCTTGCCTCTAGCGGGAGTTAGGAATGAGCAGTTCTTC
TRBD1	TRBV15	TRBJ1-2	-	CATSRASKTGGYTF	TGTGCCACCAGCAGAGCCTCCAAGACAGGGGGCTACACCTTC
-	TRBV4-2	TRBJ1-2	few	CASSQEISWPLIGEGGYTF	TGTGCCAGCAGCCAAGAAATCTCGTGGCCCCTTATTGGGGAGGGTGGCTACACCTTC
-	TRBV27	TRBJ1-3	-	CASSLARERVVSGNTIYF	TGTGCCAGCAGTTTAGCCAGGGAAAGAGTTGTGAGCGGAAACACCATATATTTT
TRBD1	TRBV4-1	TRBJ2-1	-	CASSQTRDSYNEQFF	TGCGCCAGCAGCCAAACCCGGGACAGCTACAATGAGCAGTTCTTC
-	TRBV2	TRBJ2-1	-	CASSELAGSYNEQFF	TGTGCCAGCAGTGAACTAGCAGGATCCTACAATGAGCAGTTCTTC
TRBD1	TRBV7-6	TRBJ2-5	once	CASQSATGWETQYF	TGTGCCAGCCAAAGTGCGACAGGGTGGGAGACCCAGTACTTC
-	TRBV18	TRBJ2-5	-	CASSPSRETQYF	TGTGCCAGCTCACCATCCCGGGAGACCCAGTACTTC
TRBD2	TRBV14	TRBJ2-7	-	CASSLERELSYEQYF	TGTGCCAGCAGCCTTGAGCGGGAGCTATCCTACGAGCAGTACTTC
TRBD2	TRBV2	TRBJ2-7	-	CASSVISGSYEQYF	TGTGCCAGCAGTGTTATTAGCGGGAGTTACGAGCAGTACTTC
-	TRBV7-9	TRBJ2-7	-	CASSDYTYEQYF	TGTGCCAGCTCCGACTACACCTACGAGCAGTACTTC
-	TRBV28	TRBJ1-2	-	CASGQQVGGYTF	TGTGCCAGCGGACAGCAAGTCGGAGGCTACACCTTC
TRBD2	TRBV4-2	TRBJ2-7	-	CASRSSGASLYEQYF	TGTGCCAGCCGCTCTAGCGGCGCATCCCTCTACGAGCAGTACTTC
TRBD1	TRBV27	TRBJ1-5	-	CASSSTGTGVRNQPQHF	TGTGCCAGCAGTTCAACCGGGACAGGGGTTCGAAATCAGCCCCAGCATTTT
TRBD1	TRBV28	TRBJ2-3	once	CASSYPGQDLFSTDTQYF	TGTGCCAGCAGTTACCCGGGACAGGACCTATTTAGCACAGATACGCAGTATTTT
TRBD1	TRBV6-1	TRBJ1-1	-	CASSAQTGRTEAFF	TGTGCCAGCAGTGCCCAGACAGGGAGGACTGAAGCTTTCTTT
TRBD2	TRBV5-1	TRBJ2-2	-	CASSWVAGLTGELFF	TGCGCCAGCAGCTGGGTAGCGGGACTCACCGGGGAGCTGTTTTTT
-	TRBV4-1	TRBJ2-7	-	CASSQDFGYEQYF	TGCGCCAGCAGCCAAGATTTCGGCTACGAGCAGTACTTC
-	TRBV13	TRBJ2-5	-	CASSSNPEGGETQYF	TGTGCCAGCAGCTCAAACCCCGAGGGGGGGGAGACCCAGTACTTC
TRBD1	TRBV19	TRBJ2-7	-	CASRTGTGAGSYEQYF	TGTGCCAGCAGAACCGGGACAGGGGCCGGCTCCTACGAGCAGTACTTC
-	TRBV7-9	TRBJ1-4	-	CASSLRGARGEKLFF	TGTGCCAGCAGCTTACGGGGGGCGCGAGGTGAAAAACTGTTTTTT
TRBD2	TRBV27	TRBJ2-7	-	CASSRDLAGSPYEQYF	TGTGCCAGCAGCCGAGACCTAGCGGGCAGTCCCTACGAGCAGTACTTC
-	TRBV21-1	TRBJ2-2	-	CASGGTANGELFF	TGTGCCAGCGGAGGGACCGCCAACGGGGAGCTGTTTTTT
-	TRBV2	TRBJ2-3	-	CASSDGAQYF	TGTGCCAGCAGCGACGGGGCGCAGTATTTT
-	TRBV9	TRBJ2-7	once	CASSGSSWGEQYF	TGTGCCAGCAGCGGCTCTAGCTGGGGCGAGCAGTACTTC
-	TRBV5-1	TRBJ1-1	-	CASSLEGREDTEAFF	TGCGCCAGCAGCTTGGAGGGCAGGGAGGACACTGAAGCTTTCTTT
-	TRBV27	TRBJ2-3	-	CASTPLAPGIDTQYF	TGTGCCAGCACCCCCCTAGCGCCGGGGATAGATACGCAGTATTTT
-	TRBV5-4	TRBJ2-2	-	CASSPRTAYTGELFF	TGTGCCAGCAGCCCACGGACAGCTTACACCGGGGAGCTGTTTTTT
TRBD2	TRBV4-2	TRBJ2-3	once	CASSPSSGRDTQYF	TGTGCCAGCAGCCCCTCTAGCGGGAGAGATACGCAGTATTTT
-	TRBV7-2	TRBJ2-4	-	CASSRSGVEGIQYF	TGTGCCAGCAGCCGTAGCGGAGTGGAGGGCATTCAGTACTTC
-	TRBV19	TRBJ1-5	-	CASSTPPEVQPQHF	TGTGCCAGTAGTACCCCCCCGGAGGTTCAGCCCCAGCATTTT
TRBD2	TRBV28	TRBJ2-7	few	CASSLGREWNEQYF	TGTGCCAGCAGTTTAGGGCGGGAGTGGAACGAGCAGTACTTC
-	TRBV5-1	TRBJ2-7	few	CASSLGRANGGYEQYF	TGCGCCAGCAGCTTGGGCAGGGCTAACGGTGGTTACGAGCAGTACTTC
-	TRBV27	TRBJ1-5	-	CASTATGIGQPQHF	TGTGCCAGCACCGCTACAGGGATCGGTCAGCCCCAGCATTTT
TRBD2	TRBV11-2	TRBJ2-1	-	CASSWTRREDEQFF	TGTGCCAGCAGCTGGACTAGGCGGGAGGATGAGCAGTTCTTC
TRBD1	TRBV10-3	TRBJ2-7	few	CATGTGEDYEQYF	TGTGCCACTGGGACAGGGGAGGACTACGAGCAGTACTTC